Listed here are 17 T cell receptor beta chains from one sample, sequenced in a study of blood T cell repertoires in COVID-19. Sequencing was performed with immunoSEQ multiplex PCR; in TCRdb, only in-frame clones are kept and a portion is missing. The sample includes around 280,000 clones, 89% seen only once; the top ten take more than 9.5%. The sequencing sample was made of peripheral blood. All receptors come from a woman under 40 with COVID-19, enrolled during active disease.

J is TRBJ1-5 and V is TRBV28; TRBD1 agrees at 7 bases. Germline V gene data show CDR1 as MDHEN and CDR2 as SYDVKM. The CDR3 extends over 14 amino acids. J was trimmed by 8 bases and V by 7 bases; bases with no gene match: 11. The CDR3 coding sequence is TGTGCCAGCACCTTCAGGGGGGTATCAAAGCCCCAGCATTTT. It specifies CASTFRGVSKPQHF.

V is TRBV19 and J is TRBJ1-5, with D maybe TRBD1 (6 bases). Germline V lookup: CDR1 LNHDA, CDR2 SQIVND (reference sequence). V was cut by 7 bases and J by 3 bases, with 19 bases left in between. CDR3 length: 16 amino acids. The CDR3, as DNA: TGTGCCAGTACGATTGCCGGGACACCCCCCAATCAGCCCCAGCATTTT. Translating gives CASTIAGTPPNQPQHF.

The chain joins TRBV19 to TRBJ1-1; D possibly corresponds to TRBD1 (6 bases). The germline gives CDR1 LNHDA, CDR2 SQIVND (reference sequence). Deletions cut 6 bases from V and 1 base from J, with 9 bases between. The CDR3 contains 13 residues. The CDR3 DNA reads TGTGCCAGTAGGGACAGATCGAACACTGAAGCTTTCTTT. It translates to CASRDRSNTEAFF.

The V call is TRBV5-6, the J call TRBJ2-2, with 10 bases aligning to TRBD2. The CDR3 loop spans 15 amino acids. Germline-derived CDR1 and CDR2 are SGHDT and YYEEEE. The V segment lost 5 bases and the J segment 2 bases; nucleotides outside the gene matches: 3. CDR3 sequence reads: CASSLAGGNTGELFF. DNA of the CDR3: TGTGCCAGCAGTTTAGCGGGGGGAAACACCGGGGAGCTGTTTTTT.

V gene TRBV20-1 combines with J gene TRBJ2-7; D is undetermined. This CDR3 spans 11 amino acids. V was cut by 6 bases and J by 0 bases, with 6 bases left in between. Germline CDR1 DFQATT, CDR2 SNEGSKA (reference sequence). The CDR3 DNA reads TGCAGTGCCCGGGTCTCCTACGAGCAGTACTTC. Translated, it gives CSARVSYEQYF.

The rearrangement joins TRBV9 to TRBJ1-4; 11 bases align to TRBD1. The CDR3 totals 16 residues. The V gene's germline CDR1 is SGDLS and CDR2 YYNGEE. V gave up 0 bases and J gave up 6 bases; unmatched junction bases: 4. The CDR3: CASSVAPGQGDEKLFF. CDR3 bases: TGTGCCAGCAGCGTAGCTCCGGGACAGGGGGATGAAAAACTGTTTTTT. Variable domain in full (rest from reference TRBV9 and TRBJ1-4): DSGVTQTPKHLITATGQRVTLRCSPRSGDLSVYWYQQSLDQGLQFLIQYYNGEERAKGNILERFSAQQFPDLHSELNLSSLELGDSALYFCASSVAPGQGDEKLFFGSGTQLSVL.

The chain carries TRBV6-5 and TRBJ1-1; no firm D call. Germline CDR1 reads MNHEY; CDR2 reads SVGAGI. The length of the CDR3 is 14 residues. Trimming cost V 2 bases and J 3 bases, with 10 bases left between them. This chain's CDR3 is CASSYARYYTEAFF. The DNA for the CDR3 is TGTGCCAGCAGTTACGCCAGGTATTACACTGAAGCTTTCTTT.

This chain joins TRBV27 and TRBJ1-1; D gene unclear. Germline loops: CDR1 MNHEY, CDR2 SMNVEV (reference sequence). V gave up 0 bases and J gave up 9 bases, with 14 bases separating them. The length of the CDR3 is 14 residues. The CDR3 nucleotides read TGTGCCAGCAGTTTATCGTCTGCAGGCATGAAAGCTTTCTTT. Its translation: CASSLSSAGMKAFF.

V gene TRBV18 combines with J gene TRBJ1-2, with D hard to call. V shed 5 bases and J shed 5 bases, with 18 bases lying between them. CDR3 length equals 15 residues. The germline CDR1 and CDR2 sequences are KGHSH and LQKENI. CDR3 sequence (DNA): TGTGCCAGCTCAAGCGCGACTACGGGGTCGTATGGCTACACCTTC. Translation gives CASSSATTGSYGYTF.

The V gene is TRBV2, the J gene TRBJ1-1; TRBD1 is a possible D gene (6 bases). This CDR3 contains 18 residues. The V end was cut by 6 bases, the J end by 1 base, with 24 bases between. Germline CDR1 and CDR2: SNHLY and FYNNEI. CDR3 sequence reads: CASSAAPPLGTKNTEAFF. The CDR3 DNA reads as TGTGCCAGCAGCGCAGCTCCCCCCCTAGGGACAAAGAACACTGAAGCTTTCTTT. The full variable domain, its missing parts supplied by reference TRBV2 and TRBJ1-1, is EPEVTQTPSHQVTQMGQEVILRCVPISNHLYFYWYRQILGQKVEFLVSFYNNEISEKSEIFDDQFSVERPDGSNFTLKIRSTKLEDSAMYFCASSAAPPLGTKNTEAFFGQGTRLTVV.

The genes are TRBV28 and TRBJ1-1; 8 bases are shared with TRBD1. Germline V gene lookup returns CDR1 MDHEN and CDR2 SYDVKM. V lost 5 bases and J lost 0; bases outside the gene matches: 2. The CDR3 length is 14 residues. The DNA of the CDR3 is TGTGCCAGCAGTCCGACAGGGGTGAACACTGAAGCTTTCTTT. It encodes CASSPTGVNTEAFF.

The CDR3 DNA sequence: TGTGCCAGCAGTTACTCCCAGGGTCCCGTGAACGAGCAGTACTTC. This encodes CASSYSQGPVNEQYF. The V and J genes are TRBV6-5 and TRBJ2-7, with D perhaps TRBD1 (5 bases). This CDR3 has 15 amino acids. The V gene's germline CDR1 is MNHEY and CDR2 SVGAGI. Trimming left V 0 bases short and J 5 bases short, with 14 bases between.

This chain uses TRBV10-2 with TRBJ2-5, with D maybe TRBD2 (5 bases). The CDR3 has 11 residues. Trimming removed 6 bases from V and 9 bases from J, with 11 bases in between. Germline V lookup: CDR1 WSHSY, CDR2 SAAADI. CDR3 in amino acids: CASSPDGAQYF. CDR3 nucleotides: TGCGCCAGCAGCCCGGACGGGGCCCAGTACTTC.

The chain has TRBV11-2 and TRBJ2-7; a weak D match, TRBD1 (6 bases). Trimming cost V 3 bases and J 3 bases, with 9 bases left between them. Germline values: CDR1 SGHAT, CDR2 FQNNGV. CDR3 length equals 13 residues. The CDR3 sequence is CASSLAQGYEQYF. CDR3 sequence (DNA): TGTGCCAGCAGCTTGGCACAGGGCTACGAGCAGTACTTC.

The CDR3 is CATSPLWGDSDSPLHF. In DNA form, the CDR3 reads TGTGCCACCAGCCCTCTTTGGGGGGATTCGGATTCACCCCTCCACTTT. J is TRBJ1-6 and V is TRBV15; possible D gene TRBD1, 5 bases. Germline-derived CDR1 and CDR2 are LNHNV and YYDKDF (reference sequence). CDR3 length equals 16 residues. V lost 5 bases to trimming and J lost 8 bases, with 19 bases between them. Using reference TRBV15 and TRBJ1-6 for the parts outside the CDR3, the full variable domain is DAMVIQNPRYQVTQFGKPVTLSCSQTLNHNVMYWYQQKSSQAPKLLFHYYDKDFNNEADTPDNFQSRRPNTSFCFLDIRSPGLGDTAMYLCATSPLWGDSDSPLHFGNGTRLTVT.

The chain couples TRBV21-1 to TRBJ2-1; the table gives TRBD1 as D, unverified against the DNA. TRBV21-1 is described as a pseudogene. The length of the CDR3 is 18 residues. DNA of the CDR3: TGTGCCAGCAGCACAAAACCGGGACAGGGGAGGGGATACAATGAGCAGTTCTTC. This gives the protein CASSTKPGQGRGYNEQFF.

V gene TRBV9 combines with J gene TRBJ1-5, with 9 bases fitting TRBD1. CDR3 size: 15 residues. Germline lookup yields CDR1 SGDLS and CDR2 YYNGEE. Trimming at V came to 3 bases and at J to 4 bases, leaving 5 bases not matched to a gene. The CDR3 here is CASSASGTGNQPQHF. The DNA for the CDR3 is TGTGCCAGCAGCGCCTCCGGGACAGGGAATCAGCCCCAGCATTTT.